The entry below gives a single T cell receptor beta chain sequence along with its context. This record belongs to a study of blood T cell repertoires in COVID-19. Study-level background: Collection of acute and convalescent COVID-19 samples took place in the United States, Italy and Spain. The analysed material was cDNA or gDNA that came from T cells, B-cell-depleted T cells, or PBMCs.

Per the original data handling: Estimation of nucleated cell counts relied on the amplification of reference gene primers. Here immunoSEQ multiplex PCR was the method, and the copy in TCRdb shows in-frame clones only, minus some. D and trimming come from the DNA, and the V and J calls and clone size come from that table. Among 240,000 or so clones listed, around 84% were seen once. The germline V gene has CDR1 SEHNR and CDR2 FQNEAQ (reference sequence). This CDR3 is built from 14 residues. Trimming took 3 bases from V and 4 from J; bases not matched to a gene: 4. The sequenced sample consisted of peripheral blood. This chain connects TRBV7-9 to TRBJ1-1, with 8 bases fitting TRBD1. This receptor was taken from a woman aged 18-30 years with acute or convalescent COVID-19. This CDR3 is CASSFQQGGTEAFF. The CDR3 region has the DNA TGTGCCAGCAGCTTCCAACAGGGGGGCACTGAAGCTTTCTTT.